The 12 T cell receptor beta chains below all came from one sample that was sequenced in a study of blood T cells in healthy people across ages. A J-beta primer mix and a sample-barcoded 5' primer were used in a second PCR of about 7 to 11 cycles. TCRdb reprocessed the 5' RACE reads via MiXCR and lists one record per CDR3 protein. In the table there are over 1.5 million distinct CDR3 sequences, roughly 49% of which are singletons. Sequences were obtained from blood. These receptors were collected from a woman aged 40 to 55 in good health.

V is TRBV20-1 and J is TRBJ2-4; TRBD2 aligns across 8 bases. The J call could be wrong; TRBJ2-7 is a better fit for the DNA end. CDR1 is DFQATT, CDR2 SNEGSKA, per germline (reference sequence). This CDR3 region has 14 residues. The CDR3 nucleotides read TGCAGTGCTAGAGCCGAGCGGGCGGGGGGCGAGCAGTACTTC. Protein sequence: CSARAERAGGEQYF.

The V call is TRBV7-9, the J call TRBJ2-3, with 8 bases identical to TRBD2. The junction had 7 bases not matched to a gene; V was cut back by 1 base and J by 1 base. The CDR3 is made up of 17 amino acids. CDR1 and CDR2 (germline): SEHNR, FQNEAQ (reference sequence). In nucleotides, the CDR3 is TGTGCCAGCAGCTTAGGAGGCGGGCGGGGGGGCACAGATACGCAGTATTTT. This encodes CASSLGGGRGGTDTQYF.

This clonotype has more than one count but fewer than ten. The chain links TRBV12-3 or TRBV12-4 to TRBJ1-1, with D possibly being TRBD1 (5 bases). The V and J ends lost 2 bases and 11 bases respectively, with 15 bases between them. The CDR3 is 13 amino acids. The DNA for the CDR3 is TGTGCCAGCAGTTTAATCGGGGGTAAGGAGGCTTTCTTT. Residues: CASSLIGGKEAFF.

This clonotype was counted only a few times. The chain couples TRBV4-3 to TRBJ2-1; TRBD1 aligns across 9 bases. Trimming cost V 1 base and J 9 bases; bases outside gene matches: 16. Germline loops: CDR1 LGHNA, CDR2 YSLEER. This CDR3 contains 18 residues. In DNA, the CDR3 is TGCGCCAGCAGCCAAGCGAAGGACAGGGGAACGGGCCGGGCTGAGCAGTTCTTC. It is translated as CASSQAKDRGTGRAEQFF.

The genes are TRBV3-1 and TRBJ1-6; D is ambiguous. CDR1 LGHDT and CDR2 YNNKEL come from the germline V gene (reference sequence). This CDR3 spans 16 amino acids. The ends were cut back, 3 bases at V and 0 bases at J, with 9 bases in the middle. Written as DNA, the CDR3 is TGTGCCAGCAGCCAGTCGCAGTCCTCCTATAATTCACCCCTCCACTTT. Translated: CASSQSQSSYNSPLHF.

In its sample, this clonotype was seen a few times. V gene TRBV6-5 combines with J gene TRBJ2-7, with 9 nucleotides matching TRBD1. The CDR3 extends over 16 amino acids. V lost 2 bases, J lost 0 bases, and 5 bases stayed unmatched. Germline values: CDR1 MNHEY, CDR2 SVGAGI. CDR3 bases: TGTGCCAGCAGTTACGGTGGGACAGGGTTCTCCTACGAGCAGTACTTC. Translating it yields CASSYGGTGFSYEQYF.

The chain is built from TRBV7-9 and TRBJ2-1; 7 positions match TRBD2. This CDR3 has 13 residues. Germline lookup yields CDR1 SEHNR and CDR2 FQNEAQ (reference sequence). V lost 5 bases and J lost 8; bases outside the gene matches: 6. The CDR3 DNA is TGTGCCAGCAGCGTAACGGGGGGAGATGAGCAGTTCTTC. It is translated as CASSVTGGDEQFF.

Only a few counts were recorded for this clonotype. The chain joins TRBV6-5 to TRBJ2-7, with TRBD1 identical over 7 bases. The germline V gene has CDR1 MNHEY and CDR2 SVGAGI. The CDR3 is made up of 15 amino acids. With 6 bases clipped from V and 6 bases from J, the junction kept 14 bases outside the gene matches. The CDR3 spells CASSLNGQVVSEQYF. The CDR3 DNA reads as TGTGCCAGCAGCCTTAACGGACAGGTCGTTAGCGAGCAGTACTTC.

The J gene is TRBJ1-2, the V gene TRBV5-1, with 7 bases lining up with TRBD1. The CDR3 totals 15 residues. The junction had 8 bases not matched to a gene; V was cut back by 0 bases and J by 6 bases. Germline V gene lookup returns CDR1 SGHRS and CDR2 YFSETQ. Written as DNA, the CDR3 is TGCGCCAGCAGCTTGGCCAGGGGGGTTCGGGATGGCTACACCTTC. This sequence encodes CASSLARGVRDGYTF.

This chain uses TRBV7-2 with TRBJ2-3, with D unclear. Germline V gene lookup returns CDR1 SGHTA and CDR2 FQGNSA. V lost 0 bases and J lost 3, with 16 bases in between. The CDR3 sequence is 17 residues long. CDR3 residues: CASSLAYSIGRTDTQYF. The CDR3 DNA reads as TGTGCCAGCAGCTTAGCCTATTCGATCGGGCGGACAGATACGCAGTATTTT.

This chain connects TRBV20-1 to TRBJ2-5, with a tentative D call TRBD2 (6 bases). There are 14 residues in the CDR3. The V gene lost 5 bases and the J gene lost 6 bases, with 19 bases spanning the gap. Germline V gives CDR1 DFQATT, CDR2 SNEGSKA (reference sequence). In DNA form, the CDR3 reads TGCAGTGCTTCCGTTGGTTGGGGGGTAAAGACCCAGTACTTC. Translated: CSASVGWGVKTQYF.

The table lists this clonotype with a few counts. The chain links TRBV7-9 to TRBJ1-2; possible D gene TRBD1, 6 bases. CDR1 is SEHNR and CDR2 is FQNEAQ in the germline V gene (reference sequence). The germline V and J ends were trimmed by 1 base and 3 bases, with 12 bases remaining between them. There are 15 residues in the CDR3. Here the CDR3 reads CASSLGSGGDYGYTF. The CDR3 nucleotides are TGTGCCAGCAGCTTAGGATCGGGGGGCGACTATGGCTACACCTTC. Complete variable domain (other parts from reference TRBV7-9 and TRBJ1-2): DTGVSQNPRHKITKRGQNVTFRCDPISEHNRLYWYRQTLGQGPEFLTYFQNEAQLEKSRLLSDRFSAERPKGSFSTLEIQRTEQGDSAMYLCASSLGSGGDYGYTFGSGTRLTVV.